This TCR beta chain appears in the sequencing data of a study of beta chain features in type 1 diabetes. Study-level information: There were 107,917,701 sorted cells examined across all samples.

A few counts support this clone. Its antigen is undetermined. Investigators reverse transcribed all isolated RNA, so they sequenced expressed TCRB transcripts. The data were produced by immunoSEQ multiplex PCR, yet TCRdb's version contains in-frame clones alone and is incomplete. The sample holds hundreds of thousands of clones, more than 12% seen once. One heparinised draw of blood, averaging roughly 110 mL, came from each donor. Study results and limitations: All four CD4+ subsets from Type 1 diabetes patients carried moderately but significantly shorter TCRB CDR3s. The study found fewer insertions and more deletions at VDJ junctions in type 1 diabetes patients.

Sequencing was carried out using naive CD4+ T cells from blood. The source of this sequence is a man aged 18-30 years with type 1 diabetes.

The CDR3 sequence: CAWGKTGEFGYTF. CDR3 bases: TGTGCCTGGGGGAAGACAGGGGAGTTTGGCTACACCTTC. The gene calls are TRBV30 and TRBJ1-2; 8 positions agree with TRBD1. CDR1 and CDR2 (germline): GTSNPN, SVGIG (reference sequence). The V segment lost 5 bases and the J segment 7 bases; nucleotides outside the gene matches: 9. The CDR3 is 13 residues long. Filled out from reference TRBV30 and TRBJ1-2, the complete variable domain reads SQTIHQWPATLVQPVGSPLSLECTVEGTSNPNLYWYRQAAGRGLQLLFYSVGIGQISSEVPQNLSASRPQDRQFILSSKKLLLSDSGFYLCAWGKTGEFGYTFGSGTRLTVV.